The T cell receptor beta chain described here comes from a study of CXCR3-negative and CXCR3-positive naive CD8 T cells. Whole-study context: Roughly 150 million TRB reads were obtained overall (about 1.5 +/- 0.3 million per library). Whole-study results and caveats: Naive cells that were CXCR3-negative or CXCR3-positive used TRBV-TRBJ genes alike, while memory cells diverged. Naive cells with CXCR3 showed TRB CDR3s that were more hydrophobic than those in CXCR3-negative naive cells. The majority of assays used fresh PBMCs, and CXCR3 expression partially decreased after cryopreservation.

This CDR3 region has 16 residues. Germline V CDR1 and CDR2: MDHEN, SYDVKM. The TRB cDNA libraries were prepared by 5' RACE with UMI labels. Each CDR3 protein gets one entry in TCRdb, which reprocessed the 5' RACE reads and gives no DNA. In all, the sample yields roughly 110,000 distinct CDR3 sequences. For this clonotype: No antigen is known for it.

Input material: naive CXCR3+ CD8+ T cells from blood. Subset indicated: CD45RO-CCR7+CD27+CD95- naive CD8+ T cells expressing CXCR3 (TNR3+). This sequence originates from a human donor in good health. Some clones in this sample may be carry-over from other donors' samples. The chain employs TRBV28 and TRBJ2-3. The CDR3 reads CASSLLGILAGDTQYF.